The rows below give T cell receptor beta chains drawn from one sample of a study of blood T cell repertoires in COVID-19. This table comes from immunoSEQ multiplex PCR, and its TCRdb copy is limited to in-frame clones, with some not included. There are some 78,000 clones in the sample; approximately 80% occur only once, and 5.8% lies in the top ten. Sample: peripheral blood. All receptors come from a man aged 60 to 75 with active or convalescent COVID-19. CDR3s include the opening cysteine and the closing phenylalanine or tryptophan. A D gene is named only where the DNA matches it firmly. Clone sizes are given selectively: once, few, many, or a class where the clone is expanded.

j_gene | d_gene | abundance | v_gene | CDR3nt | CDR3aa
TRBJ1-1 | TRBD1 | . | TRBV23-1 | TGCGCCAGGAACTTCCGGGACAGCCGATTTGAAGCTTTCTTT | CARNFRDSRFEAFF
TRBJ2-7 | TRBD1 | . | TRBV29-1 | TGCAGCGTTGAAGATAGTCCGGGACAGGGTTACGAGCAGTACTTC | CSVEDSPGQGYEQYF
TRBJ2-2 | . | . | TRBV14 | TGTGCCAGCAGCCAAGGGTCGGGGTCCGGGGAGCTGTTTTTT | CASSQGSGSGELFF
TRBJ1-2 | . | . | TRBV27 | TGTGCCAGCAGTTTAGGGGGGGGCGGATTCTATGGCTACACCTTC | CASSLGGGGFYGYTF
TRBJ2-7 | . | few | TRBV12-3/TRBV12-4 | TGTGCCAGCAGTTTAGCCGGTCGGGAGCAGTACTTC | CASSLAGREQYF
TRBJ2-7 | . | . | TRBV7-2 | TGTGCCAGCAGCTTTGGAACAGGGTTGGCCTTAAACTCCTACGAGCAGTACTTC | CASSFGTGLALNSYEQYF
TRBJ1-1 | TRBD1 | . | TRBV11-2 | TGTGCCAGCAGACCGTCAGGGGGCGCGAAAGCTTTCTTT | CASRPSGGAKAFF
TRBJ1-1 | . | . | TRBV13 | TGTGCCAGCAGCCCCGACATGAACACTGAAGCTTTCTTT | CASSPDMNTEAFF
TRBJ1-1 | . | few | TRBV7-2 | TGTGCCAGCAGCTTGCAGGGGAATTTTTACCTTGAAGCTTTCTTT | CASSLQGNFYLEAFF
TRBJ2-1 | . | . | TRBV7-8 | TGTGCCGGGGGAGGGGGGTACAATGAGCAGTTCTTC | CAGGGGYNEQFF
TRBJ2-1 | . | . | TRBV15 | TGTGCCACCAGCAGAGAGGGGGCTGATGAGCAGTTCTTC | CATSREGADEQFF
TRBJ2-5 | TRBD2 | . | TRBV27 | TGTGCCAGCAGTTTAACAGCGCCTAGCGGACAACAAGAGACCCAGTACTTC | CASSLTAPSGQQETQYF
TRBJ2-2 | . | . | TRBV7-6 | TGTGCCAGCATCCCCACCCCCGGGGACACCGGGGAGCTGTTTTTT | CASIPTPGDTGELFF
TRBJ1-5 | . | . | TRBV6-6 | TGTGCCAGCAGCTCCAATCAGCCCCAGCATTTT | CASSSNQPQHF
TRBJ2-3 | . | . | TRBV11-2 | TGTGCCAGCAGTCACCGCGAAGATACGCAGTATTTT | CASSHREDTQYF
TRBJ1-1 | . | . | TRBV27 | TGTGCCAGCAAGGGGGGGACCGTCAACACTGAAGCTTTCTTT | CASKGGTVNTEAFF
TRBJ2-2 | TRBD1 | . | TRBV12-3/TRBV12-4 | TGTGCCAGCAAGGGGGCTAGAACGGGGGAGCTGTTTTTT | CASKGARTGELFF
TRBJ1-1 | TRBD1 | . | TRBV27 | TGTGCCAGCAGTTACCTCCGGACAGGGAGGGCTTTCTTT | CASSYLRTGRAFF
TRBJ1-2 | . | few | TRBV7-2 | TGTGCCAGCAGCTTAGACATGGGGGGTAACTATGGCTACACCTTC | CASSLDMGGNYGYTF
TRBJ2-6 | . | . | TRBV5-6 | TGTGCCAGCAGCTATTTGCGCTCTGGGGCCAACGTCCTGACTTTC | CASSYLRSGANVLTF
TRBJ2-7 | TRBD2 | few | TRBV7-2 | TGTGCCAGCAGCTTCGGGGGGGGGCACGAGCAGTACTTC | CASSFGGGHEQYF
TRBJ2-7 | . | . | TRBV2 | TGTGCCAGCACCGAGGGAAGGGCCCCCTACGAGCAGTACTTC | CASTEGRAPYEQYF
TRBJ1-4 | . | . | TRBV19 | TGTGCCAGTCGCCCTAGGGGGTCAGTGGATGAAAAACTGTTTTTT | CASRPRGSVDEKLFF
TRBJ2-5 | . | once | TRBV6-1 | TGTGCCAGCAGTGAAACTACAGGGTTAGGAGAGACCCAGTACTTC | CASSETTGLGETQYF
TRBJ2-1 | . | . | TRBV7-2 | TGTGCCAGCAGCCGGCAAGGGGGATACAATGAGCAGTTCTTC | CASSRQGGYNEQFF
TRBJ1-2 | . | . | TRBV27 | TGTGCCAGCAGTTCCCTCAAAGAAGCCGACTATGGCTACACCTTC | CASSSLKEADYGYTF
TRBJ2-7 | . | few | TRBV12-3/TRBV12-4 | TGTGCCAGCAGTCCGGGACAATACGAGCAGTACTTC | CASSPGQYEQYF
TRBJ2-6 | . | few | TRBV4-2 | TGTGCCAGCAGCCAAGCGGGCTCTGGGGCCAACGTCCTGACTTTC | CASSQAGSGANVLTF
TRBJ2-1 | TRBD2 | . | TRBV6-5 | TGTGCCAGCAGTTTTGGACTAGTCGGTGAGCAGTTCTTC | CASSFGLVGEQFF
TRBJ1-2 | TRBD1 | . | TRBV27 | TGTGCCAGCAGTCCCCGGACAGGGGTAGACTATGGCTACACCTTC | CASSPRTGVDYGYTF
TRBJ2-2 | TRBD1 | few | TRBV6-2/TRBV6-3 | TGTGCCAGCAGCCCACAGGGGGCAAACACCGGGGAGCTGTTTTTT | CASSPQGANTGELFF
TRBJ1-1 | . | . | TRBV25-1 | TGTGCCAGCACCCGGGAGATGAACACTGAAGCTTTCTTT | CASTREMNTEAFF
TRBJ1-1 | . | once | TRBV4-1 | TGCGCCAGCAGCCCCTGGGGGGGGAGATCCTTGAACACTGAAGCTTTCTTT | CASSPWGGRSLNTEAFF
TRBJ2-2 | . | few | TRBV5-6 | TGTGCCAGCAGCTGGACTGTTATCGGGGAGCTGTTTTTT | CASSWTVIGELFF
TRBJ2-5 | TRBD2 | once | TRBV5-1 | TGCGCCAGCAGCCCGACTAGCGGGGCGCTCCAAGAGACCCAGTACTTC | CASSPTSGALQETQYF
TRBJ1-2 | . | . | TRBV2 | TGTGCCAGCAGTGAAGCAAGCAGGTTTTATGGCTACACCTTC | CASSEASRFYGYTF
TRBJ1-2 | . | once | TRBV24-1 | TGTGCCACCAGTGATTCGCAAGGACAGAAGGACGGCTACACCTTC | CATSDSQGQKDGYTF
TRBJ1-4 | . | . | TRBV7-3 | TGTGCCAGCAGCCGGGGACTGTTAGAAGAAAAACTGTTTTTT | CASSRGLLEEKLFF
TRBJ1-5 | . | . | TRBV19 | TGTGCCAGTAGTGAACAGCTTTATAGCAATCAGCCCCAGCATTTT | CASSEQLYSNQPQHF
TRBJ1-5 | . | . | TRBV19 | TGTGCCAGTAACCTGGAGGGCTATAGCAATCAGCCCCAGCATTTT | CASNLEGYSNQPQHF
TRBJ1-1 | . | . | TRBV5-6 | TGTGCCAGCAGCCGGAACAGGGACCTCATGAACACTGAAGCTTTCTTT | CASSRNRDLMNTEAFF
TRBJ1-2 | TRBD1 | . | TRBV7-8 | TGTGCCAGCAGCTTAGGGACAGGGGGCAGAGACTATGGCTACACCTTC | CASSLGTGGRDYGYTF
TRBJ1-1 | . | . | TRBV4-2 | TGTGCCAGCAGCCCGAAACAAAACACTGAAGCTTTCTTT | CASSPKQNTEAFF
TRBJ1-1 | . | . | TRBV20-1 | TGCAGTGCTAGTGGAGGGATTGGTACTGAAGCTTTCTTT | CSASGGIGTEAFF
TRBJ2-2 | TRBD2 | . | TRBV19 | TGTGCCAGTAGTGGAGCGGGGGCGTACTCCTACGGGGAGCTGTTTTTT | CASSGAGAYSYGELFF
TRBJ1-1 | . | . | TRBV4-1 | TGCGCCAGCAGCCAAGGTGTTTGGGCTTTGTTGCGGGGTAACACTGAAGCTTTCTTT | CASSQGVWALLRGNTEAFF